This is a list of T cell receptor beta chains from one sample in a study of T cells in Graves' hyperthyroidism and ophthalmopathy. MiXCR, run by TCRdb on the multiplex PCR reads, gives a single entry per CDR3 protein. The table shows around 600,000 distinct CDR3 sequences, with 12% to 15% occurring only once. Sequenced: blood. Receptors originate from a woman in her late teens or twenties with Graves' ophthalmopathy. Both conserved end residues are part of each CDR3. The D gene is left open where the match is weak. Only some rows state a clone size, as once, few, many or a class for expanded clones.

>TRBJ2-1|TRBD2|TRBV7-9|many
TGTGCCAGCAGCACGACGGGACTAGCTGACAATGAGCAGTTCTTC
CASSTTGLADNEQFF
>TRBJ1-1|-|TRBV19|once
TGTGCCAGTAGTATCTCATTATACAGGAACACTGAAGCTTTCTTT
CASSISLYRNTEAFF
>TRBJ1-6|TRBD1|TRBV20-1|-
TGCAGTGCTAGAGGGGGACAGGGGAATTCACCCCTCCACTTT
CSARGGQGNSPLHF
>TRBJ1-2|-|TRBV19|-
TGTGCCAGTAGCCCCCTTGGTCAGGTCTTTTATGGCTACACCTTC
CASSPLGQVFYGYTF
>TRBJ1-5|-|TRBV12-3/TRBV12-4|many
TGTGCCAGCAGTTTGCCCCCGAGCCCCCAGCATTTT
CASSLPPSPQHF
>TRBJ1-6|-|TRBV18|many
TGTGCCAGCTCACCAGACAGTAACAATTCACCCCTCCACTTT
CASSPDSNNSPLHF
>TRBJ2-1|TRBD1|TRBV7-2|-
TGTGCCGGCAGCTTGGGACAGGGGGCACGGAATGAGCAGTTCTTC
CAGSLGQGARNEQFF
>TRBJ2-7|-|TRBV7-9|-
TGTGCCAGCGCCCGGGGAGGGGGCTCCTACGAGCAGTACTTC
CASARGGGSYEQYF
>TRBJ2-2|TRBD2|TRBV12-3/TRBV12-4|many
TGTGCCAGCACCAAAGCGGGAGCTACCGGGGAGCTGTTTTTT
CASTKAGATGELFF
>TRBJ2-7|TRBD2|TRBV15|few
TGTGCCACCAGCAGAGCTAGCGGGACGCGCTACGAGCAGTACTTC
CATSRASGTRYEQYF
>TRBJ1-1|-|TRBV18|many
TGTGCCAGCTCACCACCCGGACAGACTGAAGCTTTCTTT
CASSPPGQTEAFF
>TRBJ2-7|TRBD2|TRBV30|many
TGTGCCTGGAACCCAGGACTAGCGGCCTTCGAGCAGTACTTC
CAWNPGLAAFEQYF
>TRBJ1-5|-|TRBV19|-
TGTGCCAGTAGGATTCGACAGGAGTCGTTCGGCAATCAGCCCCAGCATTTT
CASRIRQESFGNQPQHF
>TRBJ2-3|TRBD1|TRBV6-1|many
TGTGCCAGCAGCCGGGACAGTCTCACAGATACGCAGTATTTT
CASSRDSLTDTQYF
>TRBJ1-5|-|TRBV29-1|-
TGCAGCGTGGGATACAGGGATCAGCCCCAGCATTTT
CSVGYRDQPQHF
>TRBJ1-1|-|TRBV20-1|many
TGCAGTGCTGCAGTGGACGGGAACACTGAAGCTTTCTTT
CSAAVDGNTEAFF
>TRBJ1-3|TRBD1|TRBV14|-
TGTGCCAGCAGCCAAGCCCGACAGGGAAGAACTGGAAACACCATATATTTT
CASSQARQGRTGNTIYF
>TRBJ2-3|-|TRBV7-9|many
TGTGCCTCAGACACCTCTAGCACAGATACGCAGTATTTT
CASDTSSTDTQYF
>TRBJ1-1|-|TRBV10-3|few
TGTGCCATCAGTCCCGCTGACACGGAAGCTTTCTTT
CAISPADTEAFF
>TRBJ1-1|-|TRBV18|many
TGTGCCAGCTCACCAGCGGAGACTGAAGCTTTCTTT
CASSPAETEAFF
>TRBJ1-1|-|TRBV19|few
TGTGCCAGTAGTGACTTCTCCGGGACCAGGATAGCTTTCTTT
CASSDFSGTRIAFF
>TRBJ2-4|TRBD1|TRBV11-2|few
TGTGCCAGCTCACCAAGTTTCACAGGGGGCGCGAAAAACATTCAGTACTTC
CASSPSFTGGAKNIQYF
>TRBJ1-3|TRBD1|TRBV18|-
TGTGCCAGCTCACCGGACAGGGGTCTAGCCACCATATATTTT
CASSPDRGLATIYF
>TRBJ1-1|-|TRBV4-1|-
TGCGCCAGCACCCCGACCCCCTCTCGGGTGAACACTGAAGCTTTCTTT
CASTPTPSRVNTEAFF
>TRBJ2-3|-|TRBV28|many
TGTGCCAGCAGTTTAAGGCAGGGAAGCACAGATACGCAGTATTTT
CASSLRQGSTDTQYF
>TRBJ2-3|-|TRBV29-1|-
TGCAGCGTTGAAGGCAAAGTCACAGATACGCAGTATTTT
CSVEGKVTDTQYF
>TRBJ1-2|TRBD1|TRBV7-6|few
TGTGCCAGCAGCCGACAGGGGGCCGGTGGCTACACCTTC
CASSRQGAGGYTF
>TRBJ1-6|-|TRBV6-1|many
TGTGCCAGCACCCTTGGAGTGGGGGGGGATTCACCCCTCCACTTT
CASTLGVGGDSPLHF
>TRBJ2-7|TRBD2|TRBV14|-
TGTGCCAGCAGCCGTTTGACTAGCGGGAGTTCCTACGAGCAGTACTTC
CASSRLTSGSSYEQYF
>TRBJ2-1|-|TRBV7-9|many
TGTGCCAGCAGCTTAGGCGGCAGGGGATGGGAGCAGTTCTTC
CASSLGGRGWEQFF
>TRBJ1-4|TRBD1|TRBV9|-
TGTGCCAGCAGCGTAGCCGGGACAGGGAATGAAAAACTGTTTTTT
CASSVAGTGNEKLFF
>TRBJ2-1|-|TRBV19|few
TGTGCCAGTAGTATAGGGGCAGCCCTCGGTGGAAATGAGCAGTTCTTC
CASSIGAALGGNEQFF
>TRBJ2-3|-|TRBV10-3|many
TGTGCCACCTTAACAAGCGGAGATACGCAGTATTTT
CATLTSGDTQYF
>TRBJ2-7|TRBD1|TRBV6-9|-
TGTGCCAGCAGTTCGAGGGGGACAGGGGGCCTCGAGCAGTACTTC
CASSSRGTGGLEQYF
>TRBJ2-7|-|TRBV6-5|many
TGTGCCAGCAGTTACTCCTCCGGTGAGGAGCAGTACTTC
CASSYSSGEEQYF
>TRBJ2-2|-|TRBV15|-
TGTGCCACCAGCAGACCGCGACTAAACACCGGGGAGCTGTTTTTT
CATSRPRLNTGELFF
>TRBJ1-1|-|TRBV10-2|-
TGCGCCACCAAGGGTAACCTGAACACTGAAGCTTTCTTT
CATKGNLNTEAFF
>TRBJ2-3|-|TRBV30|many
TGTGCCTGGAAGAACGGGCGACCCACAGATACGCAGTATTTT
CAWKNGRPTDTQYF
>TRBJ2-7|-|TRBV19|-
TGTGCCAGTAGTTCCGGGATCGACCCCTACGAGCAGTACTTC
CASSSGIDPYEQYF
>TRBJ1-1|-|TRBV12-3/TRBV12-4|many
TGTGCCAGCAAGGTGGGCCCCACTGAAGCTTTCTTT
CASKVGPTEAFF
>TRBJ2-3|-|TRBV11-3|few
TGTGCCAGCAGCACCCCGTGGGGGAATGGGGGTGGCACAGATACGCAGTATTTT
CASSTPWGNGGGTDTQYF
>TRBJ2-7|-|TRBV15|-
TGTGCCACCAGCTATGACAGGCGCGAGCAGTACTTC
CATSYDRREQYF
>TRBJ2-1|TRBD1|TRBV28|many
TGTGCCAGCAGTTTATCAGGGGGCCTTGAGCAGTTCTTC
CASSLSGGLEQFF
>TRBJ1-5|-|TRBV7-2|many
TGTGCCAGCAGCTTGGTGCCTCGGAGCTGGCTTAGCAATCAGCCCCAGCATTTT
CASSLVPRSWLSNQPQHF
>TRBJ1-1|-|TRBV3-1|-
TGTGCCAGCAGCCAAGGGGGGGGCAGGCAAAACACTGAAGCTTTCTTT
CASSQGGGRQNTEAFF
>TRBJ1-1|-|TRBV5-1|-
TGCGCCAGCAGCTTGGGAGTGAACACTAAAGCTTTCTTT
CASSLGVNTKAFF
>TRBJ1-5|-|TRBV6-1|many
TGTGCCAGCAGTCCCGGGGGCCCCGACAATCAGCCCCAGCATTTT
CASSPGGPDNQPQHF
>TRBJ2-2|-|TRBV3-1|many
TGTGCCAGCAGACACAGCAACCTGAACACCGGGGAGCTGTTTTTT
CASRHSNLNTGELFF
>TRBJ2-1|-|TRBV4-3|-
TGCGCCAGCAGCCAAAGCACGGATGAGCAGTTCTTC
CASSQSTDEQFF
>TRBJ1-1|-|TRBV6-1|many
TGTGCCAGCAGTTCCCAGGACATACACACTGAAGCTTTCTTT
CASSSQDIHTEAFF
>TRBJ1-1|-|TRBV29-1|many
TGCAGCGTAGACGTGATGGGGGGCGGGAACACTGAAGCTTTCTTT
CSVDVMGGGNTEAFF
>TRBJ1-2|-|TRBV5-1|-
TGCGCCAGCAGCTCCCCCGGGAGGGATGTAGGAGGCTACACCTTC
CASSSPGRDVGGYTF
>TRBJ2-1|-|TRBV11-3|once
TGTGCCAGCAGCTTAGGGGGGAGTGTATCCTACAATGAGCAGTTCTTC
CASSLGGSVSYNEQFF
>TRBJ2-5|TRBD1|TRBV24-1|-
TGTGCCACCAGGACAGGGTCTCAAGAGACCCAGTACTTC
CATRTGSQETQYF